The rows below give T cell receptor beta chains drawn from one sample of a study of glioma-infiltrating T cells after dendritic cell vaccination. This table comes from immunoSEQ multiplex PCR, and its TCRdb copy is limited to in-frame clones, with some not included. The sample holds tens of thousands of clones, 80% to 90% seen once. Sequencing used blood, obtained after dendritic cell vaccination. These receptors were obtained from a human donor with glioblastoma. The CDR3 runs from the conserved cysteine through the conserved F or W. D genes are given only for firm matches. Some rows have no size entry. The others give once, few or many, or a class for an expanded clone.

D gene | clone size | J gene | V gene | CDR3 DNA | CDR3 protein
. | . | TRBJ1-4 | TRBV6-6 | TGTGCCAGCAGGGACAGTAAGAAAAAACTGTTTTTT | CASRDSKKKLFF
. | . | TRBJ1-5 | TRBV6-1 | TGTGCCAGCAGTGCCCCCGACGGGAGCCTATATAGCAATCAGCCCCAGCATTTT | CASSAPDGSLYSNQPQHF
TRBD2 | once | TRBJ2-3 | TRBV4-2 | TGTGCCAGCAGCCAAGATAGGAGGAGTAGCGGGAGCCCAGATACGCAGTATTTT | CASSQDRRSSGSPDTQYF
. | few | TRBJ1-6 | TRBV21-1 | TGTGCCAGCAGCAAAGGGTTTATGGGACAGGCCGTCTATAATTCACCCCTCCACTTT | CASSKGFMGQAVYNSPLHF
. | . | TRBJ2-2 | TRBV30 | TGTGCCTGGAGTACGGGGTCGAACACCGGGGAGCTGTTTTTT | CAWSTGSNTGELFF
. | . | TRBJ2-3 | TRBV9 | TGTGCCAGCAGCGTAGCGTCGGCAGCGGGTGGGGATACGCAGTATTTT | CASSVASAAGGDTQYF
. | . | TRBJ2-5 | TRBV18 | TGTGCCAGCTCCCCCGAGGTGACCCAGTACTTC | CASSPEVTQYF
. | . | TRBJ1-5 | TRBV5-1 | TGCGCCAGCAGCTTGGACGGGGGTAGCAATCAGCCCCAGCATTTT | CASSLDGGSNQPQHF
. | . | TRBJ2-2 | TRBV5-5 | TGTGCCAGCAGTCGGACTGGGAACACCGGGGAGCTGTTTTTT | CASSRTGNTGELFF
TRBD2 | . | TRBJ2-3 | TRBV19 | TGTGCCAGTAGTATGGAGCGCGGCGGGAGAAGAAATACGCAGTATTTT | CASSMERGGRRNTQYF
. | . | TRBJ1-2 | TRBV9 | TGTGCCAGCAGCGTAGGTCAGGGGACCTATGGCTACACCTTC | CASSVGQGTYGYTF
. | . | TRBJ2-1 | TRBV14 | TGTGCCAGCAGCCAAATGACAGGAAACAATGAGCAGTTCTTC | CASSQMTGNNEQFF
TRBD1 | . | TRBJ2-6 | TRBV27 | TGTGCCAGCAGTTCACCGGACAGGAGTCATTTCTCTGGGGCCAACGTCCTGACTTTC | CASSSPDRSHFSGANVLTF